The 7 T cell receptor beta chains listed next were all sequenced from one sample in a study of T cell responses to AZD1222 COVID-19 vaccine. Profiled with immunoSEQ multiplex PCR; TCRdb holds only in-frame clones, not every one. Of some 89,000 clones in the sample, about 88% were seen once. This material consisted of peripheral blood, taken on day 0 of AZD1222 vaccination. These receptor sequences come from an adult in good health.

This rearrangement joins TRBV6-5 to TRBJ2-2; 7 nucleotides align to TRBD2. This CDR3 contains 16 residues. CDR1 MNHEY and CDR2 SVGAGI come from the germline V gene. The V segment lost 0 bases and the J segment 6 bases; nucleotides outside the gene matches: 7. The CDR3 loop reads CASSYSGGSLSGELFF. The CDR3 coding sequence is TGTGCCAGCAGTTACTCAGGCGGGAGCCTGTCCGGGGAGCTGTTTTTT.

The DNA for the CDR3 is TGTGCCAGCAGTTACTCGGTAGCGGGAGGAATCGGGGAGCTGTTTTTT. Protein product: CASSYSVAGGIGELFF. The V and J genes are TRBV6-6 and TRBJ2-2, with 10 positions matching TRBD2. The CDR3 runs to 16 residues. Germline-derived CDR1 and CDR2 are MNHNY and SVGAGI (reference sequence). The V gene end was trimmed by 0 bases and the J gene end by 7 bases; junction bases not matched to a gene: 5.

The genes are TRBV13 and TRBJ1-2; TRBD1 matches at 9 bases. J was trimmed by 4 bases and V by 8 bases; bases with no gene match: 11. From germline, CDR1 is PRHDT and CDR2 FYEKMQ (reference sequence). This CDR3 has 15 residues. The CDR3 sequence is CASAERDRVVYGYTF. The DNA for the CDR3 is TGTGCCAGCGCAGAGCGGGACAGGGTGGTCTATGGCTACACCTTC.

This chain joins TRBV27 and TRBJ1-1, with TRBD1 as a possible D gene (5 bases). The germline V gene encodes CDR1 MNHEY and CDR2 SMNVEV (reference sequence). The length of the CDR3 is 15 residues. Trimming left V 5 bases short and J 1 base short, with 14 bases between. CDR3 sequence reads: CASSPWGSQNTEAFF. CDR3 bases: TGTGCCAGCAGTCCGTGGGGGAGCCAGAACACTGAAGCTTTCTTT.

The chain combines TRBV18 with TRBJ2-7; TRBD1 or TRBD2 may be the D gene (5 bases each). CDR3 size: 14 residues. CDR1 is KGHSH and CDR2 is LQKENI in the germline V gene. V dropped 2 bases and J dropped 3 bases, with 11 bases sitting between them. Written as DNA, the CDR3 is TGTGCCAGCTCACCAGGGGGTCACCTCTACGAGCAGTACTTC. Protein sequence: CASSPGGHLYEQYF.

The chain links TRBV29-1 to TRBJ1-1; unclear D gene. The CDR3 has 11 residues. V lost 6 bases, J lost 5 bases, and 10 bases lay in between. Germline V CDR1 and CDR2: SQVTM, ANQGSEA. CDR3 loop: CSVMWGTEAFF. The CDR3 bases are TGCAGCGTCATGTGGGGTACTGAAGCTTTCTTT.

The DNA of the CDR3 is TGTGCCAGCAGCTCAGACCTTGGGGTGCGCACTGAAGCTTTCTTT. It codes for CASSSDLGVRTEAFF. The chain links TRBV13 to TRBJ1-1; D gene unclear. The CDR3 is 15 amino acids. Per the germline V gene, CDR1 is PRHDT and CDR2 is FYEKMQ (reference sequence). With 4 bases removed from V and 4 bases from J, the gap between germline ends came to 16 bases.